Listed below are T cell receptor beta chains from one sample, sequenced in a study of blood T cell repertoires in COVID-19. Profiled with immunoSEQ multiplex PCR; TCRdb holds only in-frame clones, not every one. The table lists about 250,000 clones, roughly 83% of them singletons. The sequencing sample was made of peripheral blood. The source is a man older than 75 with acute or convalescent COVID-19. CDR3s include the opening cysteine and the closing phenylalanine or tryptophan. D genes are given only for firm matches. Size values are once, few and many counts, or a class for expanded clones, and some rows have none.

V gene	D gene	clone size	J gene	CDR3 DNA	CDR3 protein
TRBV11-2	TRBD1	-	TRBJ1-1	TGTGCCAGCAGCTTATTTGACAGGGGGGACACTGAAGCTTTCTTT	CASSLFDRGDTEAFF
TRBV5-4	TRBD1	-	TRBJ2-1	TGTGCCAGCAGCTTAGGGACAGCCAATGAGCAGTTCTTC	CASSLGTANEQFF
TRBV2	-	few	TRBJ1-1	TGTGCCAGCAGGGCCGAGGTCTTAGCTTTCTTT	CASRAEVLAFF
TRBV28	TRBD1	-	TRBJ1-2	TGTGCCAGCAGCCGGCAGGGGGATGGGCATGGCTACACCTTC	CASSRQGDGHGYTF
TRBV7-6	-	-	TRBJ2-2	TGTGCCAGCAATCCTCCGCGGGGAAACACCGGGGAGCTGTTTTTT	CASNPPRGNTGELFF
TRBV9	-	-	TRBJ2-2	TGTGCCAGCAGCCATCCAACGGGACGGGAGTACACCGGGGAGCTGTTTTTT	CASSHPTGREYTGELFF
TRBV6-5	-	-	TRBJ1-2	TGTGCCAGCAGTCCGACAGGCACTGGCTACACCTTC	CASSPTGTGYTF
TRBV18	-	-	TRBJ1-1	TGTGCCAGCTCACCGTCCGTGAACACTGAAGCTTTCTTT	CASSPSVNTEAFF
TRBV6-6	-	-	TRBJ2-5	TGTGCCAGCAGGGAGGGAATAGCGGAAGAGACCCAGTACTTC	CASREGIAEETQYF
TRBV27	-	-	TRBJ1-2	TGTGCCAGCAGTTCGACGGGGGAGTTTAACTATGGCTACACCTTC	CASSSTGEFNYGYTF
TRBV2	TRBD1	-	TRBJ1-2	TGTGCCAGCAGCCTCGGACAGGGCACTAACTATGGCTACACCTTC	CASSLGQGTNYGYTF
TRBV2	-	-	TRBJ2-7	TGTGCCGGTGCGGCCCAGAGCTCCTACGAGCAGTACTTC	CAGAAQSSYEQYF
TRBV5-1	-	-	TRBJ1-4	TGCGCCAGCAGCAAAGGGGCAAGGGGAAAACTGTTTTTT	CASSKGARGKLFF
TRBV18	TRBD1	-	TRBJ2-5	TGTGCCAGCTCACCCACACAGGGGACCCCAGAGACCCAGTACTTC	CASSPTQGTPETQYF
TRBV5-4	TRBD2	-	TRBJ2-1	TGTGCCAGCAGCTTGGCGTCGGGAGGCGGTTACAATGAGCAGTTCTTC	CASSLASGGGYNEQFF
TRBV5-1	TRBD2	-	TRBJ2-7	TGCGCCAGCAGTACCGGGACTAGCGGTTACGAGCAGTACTTC	CASSTGTSGYEQYF
TRBV7-2	TRBD1	-	TRBJ1-1	TGTGCCAGCAGCGCCGACAGGGTATCTGAAGCTTTCTTT	CASSADRVSEAFF
TRBV5-1	TRBD2	-	TRBJ2-2	TGCGCCAGCAGCTCATCCGGGACTAGCGTATCCGGGGAGCTGTTTTTT	CASSSSGTSVSGELFF
TRBV4-2	TRBD1	-	TRBJ2-6	TGTGCCAGCAGCCAAACCGGGACAGGGGGCTCTGGGGCCAACGTCCTGACTTTC	CASSQTGTGGSGANVLTF
TRBV2	-	few	TRBJ1-2	TGTGCCAGCAGTGATCGGGGAGTCGGTGGCTACACCTTC	CASSDRGVGGYTF
TRBV11-2	TRBD2	-	TRBJ2-1	TGTGCCAGCAGGCGACAGGGGGCCCGGACTAGCGGGAAAATTAATGAGCAGTTCTTC	CASRRQGARTSGKINEQFF